Shown below are 28 T cell receptor beta chains from a single sample sequenced in a study of blood T cell repertoires in COVID-19 (dated by TCRdb to 2018 to 2020). Receptor libraries were prepared by the immunoSEQ multiplex PCR assay. TCRdb took over this immuneACCESS table, retaining in-frame rearrangements with V and J assigned. Such tables are incomplete; in checked studies, under half of the missing clones stem from an unresolved V gene, and the remainder is unexplained. This sample holds about 360,000 clones; 88% were observed only once. Approximately 2.1% of the sample comes from the top ten. The sequenced sample was PBMCs or T cells enriched from blood (not recorded which). All receptors derive from a woman in her 40s with acute COVID-19.

The chain has TRBV19 and TRBJ2-2; 12 bases align to TRBD2. Germline loops: CDR1 LNHDA, CDR2 SQIVND (reference sequence). V lost 6 bases, J lost 6 bases, and 11 bases stayed unmatched. The CDR3 has 17 residues. As DNA, the CDR3 is TGTGCCAGTAGGGATAGCCTAGCGGGGGGGAGTTCCGGGGAGCTGTTTTTT. This gives the protein CASRDSLAGGSSGELFF.

There are a few counts of this clone. The chain joins TRBV19 to TRBJ1-1; 7 nucleotides match TRBD1. Germline-derived CDR1 and CDR2 are LNHDA and SQIVND (reference sequence). This CDR3 comprises 13 residues. With V trimmed by 7 bases and J by 5 bases, 7 bases remained unmatched. CDR3 amino acids: CASNKQGRTEAFF. The CDR3 DNA reads TGTGCCAGTAATAAACAGGGGCGTACTGAAGCTTTCTTT. Full variable domain (remainder filled in from reference TRBV19 and TRBJ1-1): DGGITQSPKYLFRKEGQNVTLSCEQNLNHDAMYWYRQDPGQGLRLIYYSQIVNDFQKGDIAEGYSVSREKKESFPLTVTSAQKNPTAFYLCASNKQGRTEAFFGQGTRLTVV.

The V gene is TRBV15, the J gene TRBJ2-2; possible D gene TRBD1, 6 bases. The CDR3 is 16 amino acids. Germline-derived CDR1 and CDR2 are LNHNV and YYDKDF (reference sequence). Trimming pared 3 bases from V and 1 base from J, leaving 12 bases between. CDR3 DNA: TGTGCCACCAGCAGCCTGGGACATATGAACACCGGGGAGCTGTTTTTT. Its translation is CATSSLGHMNTGELFF.

The V gene is TRBV5-1, the J gene TRBJ1-2; 9 bases fit TRBD1. The ends lost 2 bases at V and 6 bases at J; junction bases unmatched: 5. Germline lookup yields CDR1 SGHRS and CDR2 YFSETQ. The CDR3 has 14 residues. The CDR3 DNA sequence: TGCGCCAGCAGCTTCACAGGGGGCCTTGATGGCTACACCTTC. Residues: CASSFTGGLDGYTF.

This chain joins TRBV11-2 and TRBJ2-5; 7 bases match TRBD2. Germline V gene lookup returns CDR1 SGHAT and CDR2 FQNNGV. J gave up 0 bases and V 5 bases, and 12 bases lay outside the gene matches. The CDR3 loop spans 17 amino acids. The DNA of the CDR3 is TGTGCCAGCAGCCCCCGAGGTAGCGGGCTATACCAAGAGACCCAGTACTTC. As protein: CASSPRGSGLYQETQYF.

This clone was observed once. The chain carries TRBV4-1 and TRBJ2-3, with 11 bases fitting TRBD2. Germline V gene sequence: CDR1 MGHRA, CDR2 YSYEKL. The V segment lost 2 bases and the J segment 6 bases; nucleotides outside the gene matches: 10. CDR3 length: 17 residues. CDR3 sequence: CASSQYTSGGPSDTQYF. As DNA, the CDR3 is TGCGCCAGCAGCCAATATACTAGCGGGGGCCCTTCTGATACGCAGTATTTT.

This chain connects TRBV5-1 to TRBJ1-3, with unresolved D. In germline, CDR1 is SGHRS, CDR2 YFSETQ. V dropped 1 base and J dropped 0 bases, with 11 bases sitting between them. The CDR3 loop spans 16 amino acids. In nucleotides, the CDR3 is TGCGCCAGCAGCTTGTCGCGGGAAAGCTCTGGAAACACCATATATTTT. Protein product: CASSLSRESSGNTIYF.

This clone was counted a single time. The chain joins TRBV18 to TRBJ1-2; weak D call: TRBD1 (6 bases). Germline-derived CDR1 and CDR2 are KGHSH and LQKENI. Trimming stripped 3 bases from V and 7 bases from J, with 15 bases between. The CDR3 consists of 14 residues. The CDR3 bases are TGTGCCAGCTCACCCACAGGGAAAAGTGCTGGCTACACCTTC. The encoded protein is CASSPTGKSAGYTF.

This sequence joins TRBV7-6 and TRBJ1-2; D remains unclear. The V end lost 4 bases, the J end lost 0 bases, and 12 bases lay between the germline ends. The CDR3 has 15 amino acids. Germline-derived CDR1 and CDR2 are SGHVS and FNYEAQ. CDR3 residues: CASSSLDSTNYGYTF. CDR3 bases: TGTGCCAGCAGCTCTCTCGACTCTACTAACTATGGCTACACCTTC.

This chain's CDR3 is CASSYRMTSVYNEQFF. The CDR3 bases are TGTGCCAGCAGCTACAGGATGACTAGCGTCTACAATGAGCAGTTCTTC. This chain joins TRBV13 and TRBJ2-1, with 8 positions matching TRBD2. With 4 bases clipped from V and 3 bases from J, the junction kept 8 bases outside the gene matches. In germline, CDR1 is PRHDT, CDR2 FYEKMQ (reference sequence). The CDR3 has 16 amino acids.

The chain couples TRBV7-2 to TRBJ2-7, with 14 bases that match TRBD2. CDR1 and CDR2 from the germline V gene are SGHTA and FQGNSA. Trimming took 4 bases from V and 4 from J; bases not matched to a gene: 3. This CDR3 contains 15 residues. This CDR3 is CASSYGTSGGYEQYF. CDR3 DNA: TGTGCCAGCAGCTACGGGACTAGCGGGGGTTACGAGCAGTACTTC.

This chain joins TRBV5-1 and TRBJ2-3, with 10 bases lining up with TRBD2. Per germline, CDR1 SGHRS and CDR2 YFSETQ. V shed 4 bases and J 0 bases; nucleotides not matched to a gene: 2. CDR3 length: 15 amino acids. The CDR3 region has the DNA TGCGCCAGCAGCACTAGCGGGGACAGCACAGATACGCAGTATTTT. As protein: CASSTSGDSTDTQYF.

This chain uses TRBV15 with TRBJ2-7; 11 bases are shared with TRBD1. CDR3 length: 15 amino acids. V trimming: 0 bases; J trimming: 5 bases; junction bases outside the gene matches: 3. Germline loops: CDR1 LNHNV, CDR2 YYDKDF (reference sequence). CDR3 amino acids: CATSRDRTGGNEQYF. The DNA for the CDR3 is TGTGCCACCAGCAGAGATAGGACAGGGGGCAACGAGCAGTACTTC.

The chain joins TRBV15 to TRBJ1-5; 8 bases are a match to TRBD1. The CDR3 contains 16 residues. The germline V gene encodes CDR1 LNHNV and CDR2 YYDKDF (reference sequence). After removal of 3 bases from V and 2 bases from J, the junction contained 6 bases not matched to a gene. The CDR3 DNA reads TGTGCCACCAGCAGTTTGACAGGGGACGGCAATCAGCCCCAGCATTTT. Amino acid sequence: CATSSLTGDGNQPQHF.

The CDR3 loop is CASSRRDTALNTEAFF. The CDR3, as DNA: TGTGCCAGCAGCCGGAGGGATACAGCCTTGAACACTGAAGCTTTCTTT. The chain uses TRBV3-1 (or the pseudogene TRBV3-2) and TRBJ1-1; D gene ambiguous. This CDR3 has 16 residues. V was cut by 4 bases and J by 0 bases, with 15 bases left in between. Germline V gives CDR1 LGHDT, CDR2 YNNKEL (reference sequence).

The chain combines TRBV9 with TRBJ2-3; tentatively, D is TRBD2 (7 bases). Between the trimmed V and J ends, which lost 3 bases and 6 bases, there was a span of 20 bases. Germline CDR1 SGDLS, CDR2 YYNGEE. The CDR3 has 16 amino acids. The CDR3 DNA is TGTGCCAGCAGCGGGGGACTCGCGGGGGCCCTGGATACGCAGTATTTT. It specifies CASSGGLAGALDTQYF.

The rearrangement links TRBV12-3 or TRBV12-4 to TRBJ1-1; possible D gene TRBD1, 6 bases. The CDR3 loop spans 12 amino acids. V dropped 5 bases and J dropped 10 bases, with 14 bases sitting between them. In DNA form, the CDR3 reads TGTGCCAGCAGTCCAGGGGAAGATGTAGCTTTCTTT. It encodes CASSPGEDVAFF.

This clone has a count of ten or more. V usage is TRBV4-2 and J usage is TRBJ1-2; 7 bases line up with TRBD1. Per the germline V gene, CDR1 is LGHNA and CDR2 is YNFKEQ. The CDR3 runs to 13 residues. The V and J ends lost 3 bases and 8 bases, in that order; junction bases with no gene match: 6. The CDR3 DNA reads TGTGCCAGCAGCCATACAGGGGCCGGGGGCTACACCTTC. This translates into CASSHTGAGGYTF.

The genes are TRBV5-1 and TRBJ2-3; tentative D call: TRBD1 (5 bases). Per germline, CDR1 SGHRS and CDR2 YFSETQ. The length of the CDR3 is 14 residues. V shed 2 bases and J shed 4 bases, with 11 bases lying between them. The CDR3 loop reads CASSFRAGADTQYF. CDR3 bases: TGCGCCAGCAGCTTCAGGGCTGGCGCAGATACGCAGTATTTT.

In DNA form, the CDR3 reads TGTGCCAGCTCACTCCGAATTCGGGATGAGCAGTTCTTC. Protein: CASSLRIRDEQFF. The gene calls are TRBV18 and TRBJ2-1; D not resolved. V gave up 4 bases and J gave up 8 bases, with 12 bases separating them. The CDR3 extends over 13 amino acids. In germline, CDR1 is KGHSH, CDR2 LQKENI. Full variable domain (outside the CDR3, taken from reference TRBV18 and TRBJ2-1): NAGVMQNPRHLVRRRGQEARLRCSPMKGHSHVYWYRQLPEEGLKFMVYLQKENIIDESGMPKERFSAEFPKEGPSILRIQQVVRGDSAAYFCASSLRIRDEQFFGPGTRLTVL.

The chain employs TRBV18 and TRBJ2-2; TRBD1 is a possible D gene (5 bases). CDR1 and CDR2 (germline): KGHSH, LQKENI. The CDR3 loop spans 14 amino acids. V lost 0 bases and J lost 5, with 7 bases in between. CDR3 DNA sequence: TGTGCCAGCTCACCACCCAGGGCGACCGGGGAGCTGTTTTTT. Residues: CASSPPRATGELFF.

J is TRBJ2-2 and V is TRBV4-2, with TRBD1 matching 8 bases. J gave up 5 bases and V 4 bases, and 9 bases lay outside the gene matches. The germline V gene encodes CDR1 LGHNA and CDR2 YNFKEQ. The CDR3 loop spans 16 amino acids. The CDR3 here is CASSRPGGVRTGELFF. The DNA of the CDR3 is TGTGCCAGCAGCCGACCAGGGGGCGTGAGGACCGGGGAGCTGTTTTTT.

The chain uses TRBV29-1 and TRBJ2-7; D is undetermined. This CDR3 is built from 14 residues. V lost 4 bases and J lost 2, with 15 bases in between. In germline, CDR1 is SQVTM, CDR2 ANQGSEA. The CDR3 DNA reads as TGCAGCGTTGCCCGAGACACCAACACCTACGAGCAGTACTTC. Amino acids: CSVARDTNTYEQYF.

V usage is TRBV19 and J usage is TRBJ1-2; D may be TRBD1 (5 bases). V dropped 5 bases and J dropped 2 bases, with 12 bases sitting between them. Germline-derived CDR1 and CDR2 are LNHDA and SQIVND (reference sequence). The CDR3 is made up of 14 amino acids. The CDR3 here is CASSPQGLNYGYTF. CDR3 sequence (DNA): TGTGCCAGTAGTCCCCAGGGACTAAACTATGGCTACACCTTC.

The chain has TRBV2 and TRBJ2-3; 9 bases line up with TRBD2. Losses at the gene ends were 11 bases for V and 3 bases for J; bases not matched to a gene: 9. CDR1 is SNHLY and CDR2 is FYNNEI in the germline V gene. This CDR3 region has 14 residues. The CDR3 DNA follows: TGTGCCGGTATTATTAGCGGGGGTACAGATACGCAGTATTTT. It encodes CAGIISGGTDTQYF. The variable domain in full, with the rest retrieved from reference TRBV2 and TRBJ2-3, is EPEVTQTPSHQVTQMGQEVILRCVPISNHLYFYWYRQILGQKVEFLVSFYNNEISEKSEIFDDQFSVERPDGSNFTLKIRSTKLEDSAMYFCAGIISGGTDTQYFGPGTRLTVL.

As for this clone: Other DNA variants within this sample encode the same CDR3. The chain uses TRBV2 and TRBJ1-3; TRBD1 agrees at 7 bases. CDR3 length: 13 amino acids. J was trimmed by 2 bases and V by 6 bases; bases with no gene match: 1. Germline V CDR1 and CDR2: SNHLY, FYNNEI. In DNA, the CDR3 is TGTGCCAGCAGGCAGGGGGCTGGAAACACCATATATTTT. Translation: CASRQGAGNTIYF. The full variable domain, in which reference TRBV2 and TRBJ1-3 provide the parts outside the CDR3, is EPEVTQTPSHQVTQMGQEVILRCVPISNHLYFYWYRQILGQKVEFLVSFYNNEISEKSEIFDDQFSVERPDGSNFTLKIRSTKLEDSAMYFCASRQGAGNTIYFGEGSWLTVV.

Note on this clone: Other DNA sequences in this sample translate to the same CDR3. This chain uses TRBV19 with TRBJ2-7; maybe TRBD1 (6 bases). CDR1 is LNHDA and CDR2 is SQIVND in the germline V gene (reference sequence). V was trimmed by 5 bases and J by 4 bases, leaving 9 bases between them. The CDR3 length is 12 residues. CDR3 nucleotide sequence: TGTGCCAGTAGTGAACAGGGTTACGAGCAGTACTTC. Translating gives CASSEQGYEQYF.

The V call is TRBV24-1, the J call TRBJ1-1; D is possibly TRBD1 (5 bases). CDR1 and CDR2 from the germline V gene are KGHDR and SFDVKD. This CDR3 is built from 13 residues. Between the trimmed V and J ends, which lost 2 bases and 8 bases, there was a span of 11 bases. The CDR3 bases are TGTGCCACCAGTGATTCAGGGTCCCTGGAAGCTTTCTTT. Amino acids: CATSDSGSLEAFF.